This T cell receptor (beta chain) comes out of a study of OX40 agonist ivuxolimab in advanced cancers. The assay was immunoSEQ multiplex PCR, and TCRdb's table has in-frame clones only and misses some. The repertoire includes around 18,000 clones, 72% of them detected once, and 24% sits in the top ten. Sampling times: baseline, cycle 4 day 1, cycle 7 day 1. CDR1 is MDHEN and CDR2 is SYDVKM in the germline V gene. V was shortened by 1 base and J by 4 bases, with 10 bases between the two germline ends. This CDR3 is built from 15 residues. As regards this clone: Its antigen is unidentified.

Study-level results: Nonresponders included some who also had low normalized T-cell clonal expansion.

Sequenced here: CD4+ or CD8+ T cells sorted from blood, sampled in a trial of the OX40 agonist ivuxolimab. This chain connects TRBV28 to TRBJ1-4; D ambiguous. The receptor's source is an adult with an advanced solid tumor such as melanoma, head and neck, liver or kidney cancer. CDR3 region: CASSLFRNFNEKLFF. The CDR3 DNA is TGTGCCAGCAGTTTATTCCGGAATTTTAATGAAAAACTGTTTTTT.